This T cell receptor beta chain was recorded in a study of cytotoxic CD8 clonotypes in ibrutinib-treated CLL. Across the study: Roughly 24 partial and 2 complete responses; at median about 63 months, roughly 15 remitted, about twelve progressed.

TCR beta libraries used roughly 1.8 micrograms of DNA from cryopreserved PBMCs. Regarding the study as a whole: Sample timing was unmatched between remission and later-progressing patients; lymph nodes unstudied.

Details on this clone: Its antigen is as yet unknown.

Clones were read by immunoSEQ multiplex PCR, and TCRdb kept only the in-frame ones, dropping some. The data contain about 130,000 clones, 84% of them seen just once; the ten biggest clones take up approximately 3.5%. The CDR3 totals 15 residues. The germline gives CDR1 SGHVS, CDR2 FQNEAQ. The V and J ends lost 5 bases and 0 bases respectively, with 13 bases between them. The sequence came from a human donor with chronic lymphocytic leukemia. Sequenced here: PBMCs, sampled after 24 months of ibrutinib treatment. This chain connects TRBV7-8 to TRBJ1-2, with D possibly TRBD1 on 6 matching bases. The CDR3 region has the DNA TGTGCCAGCAGCCAACCCAGGGGAGCTAACTATGGCTACACCTTC. It translates to CASSQPRGANYGYTF.